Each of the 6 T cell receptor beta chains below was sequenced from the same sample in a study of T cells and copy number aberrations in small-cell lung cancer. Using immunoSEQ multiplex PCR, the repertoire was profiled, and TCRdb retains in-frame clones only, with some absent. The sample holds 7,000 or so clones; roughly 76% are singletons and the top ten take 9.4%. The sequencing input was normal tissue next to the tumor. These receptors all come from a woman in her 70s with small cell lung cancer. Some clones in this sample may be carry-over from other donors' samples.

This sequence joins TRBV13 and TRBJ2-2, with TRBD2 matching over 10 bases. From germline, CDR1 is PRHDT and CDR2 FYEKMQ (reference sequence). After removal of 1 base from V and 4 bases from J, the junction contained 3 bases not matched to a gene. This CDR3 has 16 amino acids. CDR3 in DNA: TGTGCCAGCAGCTTAGACAGCGGGAGGGTCACCGGGGAGCTGTTTTTT. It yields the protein CASSLDSGRVTGELFF.

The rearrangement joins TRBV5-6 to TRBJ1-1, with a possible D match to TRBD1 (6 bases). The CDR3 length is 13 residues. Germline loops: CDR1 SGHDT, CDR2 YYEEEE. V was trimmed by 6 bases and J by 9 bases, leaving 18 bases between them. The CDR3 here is CASKGQSANKAFF. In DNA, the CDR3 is TGTGCCAGCAAAGGACAGTCGGCTAATAAAGCTTTCTTT.

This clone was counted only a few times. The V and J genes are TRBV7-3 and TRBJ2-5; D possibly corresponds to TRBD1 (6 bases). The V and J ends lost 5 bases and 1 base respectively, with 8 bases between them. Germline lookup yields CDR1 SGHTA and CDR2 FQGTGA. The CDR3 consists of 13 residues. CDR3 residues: CASSRGFQETQYF. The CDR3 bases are TGTGCCAGCAGCAGGGGGTTCCAAGAGACCCAGTACTTC.

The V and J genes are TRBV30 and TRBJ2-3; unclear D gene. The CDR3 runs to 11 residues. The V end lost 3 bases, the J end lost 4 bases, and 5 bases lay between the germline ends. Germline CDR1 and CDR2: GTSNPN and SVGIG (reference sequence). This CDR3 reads CAWRSSDTQYF. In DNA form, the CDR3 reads TGTGCCTGGAGATCGTCAGATACGCAGTATTTT.

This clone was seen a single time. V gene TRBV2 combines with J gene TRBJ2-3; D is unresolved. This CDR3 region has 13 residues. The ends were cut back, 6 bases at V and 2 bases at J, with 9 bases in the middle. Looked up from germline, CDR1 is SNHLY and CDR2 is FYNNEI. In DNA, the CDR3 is TGTGCCAGCAGGCGGAGACTCACAGATACGCAGTATTTT. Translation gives CASRRRLTDTQYF.

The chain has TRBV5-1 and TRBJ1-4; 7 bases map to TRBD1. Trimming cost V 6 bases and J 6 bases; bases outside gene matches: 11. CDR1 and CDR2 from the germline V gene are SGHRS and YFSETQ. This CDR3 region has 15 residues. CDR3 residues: CASTIEGARDEKLFF. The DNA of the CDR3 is TGCGCCAGCACCATTGAGGGGGCGAGGGATGAAAAACTGTTTTTT.